This T cell receptor beta chain emerged from a study of T-cell memory formation after mild COVID-19. As for this clonotype: The antigen is unknown.

Whole-study findings and limits: Mainly CM and EM harbored the contracting CD4+ clones; mainly EMRA harbored the CD8+ ones. CD4/CD8 balance held among clones contracting day 15 to 85, and later expanders leaned CD4+.

V lost 8 bases to trimming and J lost 4 bases, with 13 bases between them. CDR1 is SQVTM, CDR2 ANQGSEA, per germline. The length of the CDR3 is 12 residues. Each CDR3 protein gets one entry after TCRdb re-called the 5' RACE reads with MiXCR. The repertoire holds some 48,000 distinct CDR3 sequences, roughly 27% seen once, with around 45% in the top ten. The receptor's source is a young man who had mild COVID-19 (a few samples of this study predate the infection). Cell type and time point are not known. Specimen: PBMCs or a T cell subset sorted from them (not recorded which). This rearrangement joins TRBV29-1 to TRBJ2-3; a weak D match, TRBD1 (5 bases). For the CDR3, the DNA is TGCAGCTCAGGTCCAGGGCCAGATACGCAGTATTTT. It specifies CSSGPGPDTQYF.